The 15 T cell receptor beta chains presented below share a single source sample, sequenced in a study of radiation and T cells in renal cell carcinoma. This table comes from immunoSEQ multiplex PCR, and its TCRdb copy is limited to in-frame clones, with some not included. This sample has some 60,000 clones, with around 80% found just once. The sample's time point: blood 2 weeks post-SBRT. As for treatment: 15 Gy SBRT to primary tumor, nephrectomy 4 weeks later. Specimen: blood, collected from a patient whose treatment included radiotherapy and nephrectomy. The origin of the receptors is a man aged 60 to 75 with renal cell carcinoma.

This sequence joins TRBV6-5 and TRBJ1-3, with D perhaps TRBD1 (5 bases). This CDR3 comprises 14 residues. Germline CDR1 is MNHEY and CDR2 is SVGAGI. The ends were cut back, 6 bases at V and 0 bases at J, with 9 bases in the middle. CDR3 amino acids: CASSLGDSGNTIYF. The CDR3 DNA sequence: TGTGCCAGCAGCCTGGGGGACTCTGGAAACACCATATATTTT.

The CDR3 DNA sequence: TGCGCCACCTCCCCGGTGTTCGGCGATGAGCAGTTCTTC. This gives the protein CATSPVFGDEQFF. The chain has TRBV5-1 and TRBJ2-1; D not certain. The V gene lost 9 bases and the J gene lost 8 bases, with 18 bases spanning the gap. The germline V gene encodes CDR1 SGHRS and CDR2 YFSETQ. The CDR3 covers 13 residues. The full variable domain, in which reference TRBV5-1 and TRBJ2-1 provide the parts outside the CDR3, is KAGVTQTPRYLIKTRGQQVTLSCSPISGHRSVSWYQQTPGQGLQFLFEYFSETQRNKGNFPGRFSGRQFSNSRSEMNVSTLELGDSALYLCATSPVFGDEQFFGPGTRLTVL.

The chain joins TRBV7-9 to TRBJ1-1, with 12 bases lining up with TRBD1. V shed 3 bases and J 3 bases; nucleotides not matched to a gene: 8. The CDR3 spans 17 residues. In germline, CDR1 is SEHNR, CDR2 FQNEAQ (reference sequence). CDR3 residues: CASSLGQGARLDTEAFF. CDR3 nucleotide sequence: TGTGCCAGCAGCTTGGGACAGGGGGCGCGTCTGGACACTGAAGCTTTCTTT.

A few counts support this clone. CDR3 loop: CASSPPGPLTEAFF. In DNA, the CDR3 is TGCGCCAGCAGCCCCCCGGGACCTTTGACTGAAGCTTTCTTT. The chain joins TRBV5-1 to TRBJ1-1; a weak D match, TRBD1 (5 bases). Germline values: CDR1 SGHRS, CDR2 YFSETQ. V shed 4 bases and J shed 5 bases, with 15 bases lying between them. CDR3 length: 14 amino acids.

This clone was observed once. The chain joins TRBV5-1 to TRBJ2-7; 7 nucleotides align to TRBD1. The CDR3 length is 15 residues. V lost 0 bases and J lost 1; bases outside the gene matches: 4. Germline values: CDR1 SGHRS, CDR2 YFSETQ. The CDR3 nucleotides read TGCGCCAGCAGCTTGGCCCGGGACAGATCCTACGAGCAGTACTTC. Translated: CASSLARDRSYEQYF.

The chain employs TRBV5-1 and TRBJ1-1; D call uncertain. Germline CDR1 reads SGHRS; CDR2 reads YFSETQ. The CDR3 sequence is 14 residues long. The V end was cut by 3 bases, the J end by 1 base, with 10 bases between. This CDR3 reads CASSSRRQNTEAFF. CDR3 sequence (DNA): TGCGCCAGCAGCTCACGACGGCAGAACACTGAAGCTTTCTTT.

V usage is TRBV30 and J usage is TRBJ2-1; tentatively, D is TRBD1 (6 bases). Germline V gives CDR1 GTSNPN, CDR2 SVGIG (reference sequence). Deletions cut 3 bases from V and 12 bases from J, with 15 bases between. This CDR3 is 12 amino acids long. CDR3 DNA: TGTGCCTGGAGGGGGGCCAGCGGACCGCAGTTCTTC. Translated: CAWRGASGPQFF.

The chain uses TRBV19 and TRBJ2-2; 12 positions match TRBD2. Germline V gene sequence: CDR1 LNHDA, CDR2 SQIVND (reference sequence). The CDR3 length is 15 residues. V shed 6 bases and J 5 bases; nucleotides not matched to a gene: 4. The CDR3 nucleotides read TGTGCCAGTAGCCCCCTAGCGGGGGGGACCGGGGAGCTGTTTTTT. It translates to CASSPLAGGTGELFF.

This chain connects TRBV25-1 to TRBJ2-5; no definite D call. TRBJ2-7 matches the DNA end more closely, so the J call is doubtful. The CDR3 contains 13 residues. CDR1 MGHDK and CDR2 SYGVNS come from the germline V gene. The CDR3 DNA sequence: TGTGCCAGCAGTTTCCACAGCCCTTACGAGCAGTACTTC. Its translation is CASSFHSPYEQYF.

Relative to its sample, this clone is medium-sized. V usage is TRBV4-3 and J usage is TRBJ1-6, with no clear D. CDR1 is LGHNA and CDR2 is YSLEER in the germline V gene. The V end was cut by 0 bases, the J end by 8 bases, with 11 bases between. The CDR3 is 15 amino acids. The CDR3: CASSQDRDADSPLHF. In DNA form, the CDR3 reads TGCGCCAGCAGCCAAGATAGGGATGCCGATTCACCCCTCCACTTT.

This chain joins TRBV7-9 and TRBJ1-2, with 8 bases that match TRBD1. Germline V gives CDR1 SEHNR, CDR2 FQNEAQ (reference sequence). CDR3 length: 16 residues. The V and J ends lost 1 base and 3 bases, in that order; junction bases with no gene match: 7. Here the CDR3 DNA reads TGTGCCAGCAGCTTAGAAAAGGACAGGGTGGACTATGGCTACACCTTC. Its protein is CASSLEKDRVDYGYTF.

The chain recombines TRBV7-3 with TRBJ2-1, with TRBD2 matching 10 bases. This CDR3 is 15 amino acids long. With V trimmed by 1 base and J by 6 bases, 3 bases remained unmatched. The germline CDR1 and CDR2 sequences are SGHTA and FQGTGA. The CDR3 region has the DNA TGTGCCAGCAGCTTAATCCTAGCGGGAGTCAATGAGCAGTTCTTC. The encoded protein is CASSLILAGVNEQFF.

This chain joins TRBV12-5 and TRBJ2-1; 9 nucleotides agree with TRBD2. The germline V gene has CDR1 LGHNT and CDR2 FRNRAP. V dropped 7 bases and J dropped 9; count of bases not matched to a gene: 13. This CDR3 is 15 amino acids long. For the CDR3, the DNA is TGTGCTAGTGCCCTAGAAGCGGGAGGCGGGTCTGAGCAGTTCTTC. Protein sequence: CASALEAGGGSEQFF.

The gene calls are TRBV19 and TRBJ2-5; 8 positions match TRBD1. This CDR3 is built from 11 residues. From germline, CDR1 is LNHDA and CDR2 SQIVND (reference sequence). J gave up 4 bases and V 8 bases, and 0 bases lay outside the gene matches. DNA of the CDR3: TGTGCCAGTGGGACAGGAGAGACCCAGTACTTC. As protein: CASGTGETQYF.

This clone was counted once. This sequence joins TRBV15 and TRBJ2-1; D might be TRBD2 (6 bases). The CDR3 contains 15 residues. Trimming left V 5 bases short and J 2 bases short, with 13 bases between. Germline CDR1 and CDR2: LNHNV and YYDKDF (reference sequence). The CDR3 coding sequence is TGTGCCACCAGCTACGGGGACTCCACCTACAATGAGCAGTTCTTC. It encodes CATSYGDSTYNEQFF.